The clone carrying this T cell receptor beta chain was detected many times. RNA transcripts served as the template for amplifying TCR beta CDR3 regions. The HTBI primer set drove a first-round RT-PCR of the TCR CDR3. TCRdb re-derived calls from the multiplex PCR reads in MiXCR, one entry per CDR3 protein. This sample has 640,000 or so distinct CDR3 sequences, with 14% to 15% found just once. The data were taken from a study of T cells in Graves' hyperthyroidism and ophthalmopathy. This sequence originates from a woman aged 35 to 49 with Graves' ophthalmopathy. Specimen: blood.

CDR3 coding DNA: TGTGCCAGCAGTTTAGACGGGCCGGCCTACGAGCAGTACTTC. Translation gives CASSLDGPAYEQYF. V is TRBV12-3 or TRBV12-4 and J is TRBJ2-7; D is ambiguous. V lost 1 base and J lost 2, with 9 bases in between. There are 14 residues in the CDR3.